This record covers a single T cell receptor (beta chain). The data stem from a study of blood T cell repertoires in COVID-19. Study-level background: The United States, Italy and Spain supplied acute and convalescent COVID-19 samples.

Sequencing used immunoSEQ multiplex PCR; TCRdb keeps in-frame clones, though not all of them. The table shows around 270,000 clones, with roughly 85% occurring only once. The V and J ends lost 6 bases and 7 bases, in that order; junction bases with no gene match: 10. The CDR3 loop spans 14 amino acids. The V gene's germline CDR1 is MNHEY and CDR2 SVGAGI. The genes are TRBV6-5 and TRBJ2-7; 9 bases agree with TRBD1. This TCR was sampled from a woman in her 30s who had recovered from COVID-19. The specimen was PBMCs or T cells enriched from blood (not recorded which). CDR3 in DNA: TGTGCCAGCAGGACCGGGACAGGGCGCTTGGAGCAGTACTTC. Encoded protein: CASRTGTGRLEQYF.